The 14 T cell receptor beta chains listed next were all sequenced from one sample in a study of blood T cell dynamics during melanoma immunotherapy. Sequencing used immunoSEQ multiplex PCR; TCRdb keeps in-frame clones, though not all of them. Of 7,500 to 10,000 clones listed, 70% to 90% are singletons. Specified time point: week 3, after first cycle of checkpoint inhibitor. Specimen: blood, collected from a patient treated with checkpoint blockade. These receptors were taken from a human donor with melanoma.

This clone was seen a single time. The chain employs TRBV28 and TRBJ2-6, with D uncertain. This CDR3 is built from 13 residues. The V gene's germline CDR1 is MDHEN and CDR2 SYDVKM. The V end was cut by 7 bases, the J end by 2 bases, with 6 bases between. The CDR3, as DNA: TGTGCCAGCAACCTCGCTGGGGCCAACGTCCTGACTTTC. It is translated as CASNLAGANVLTF.

The chain carries TRBV5-1 and TRBJ1-2, with 7 bases identical to TRBD1. Germline loops: CDR1 SGHRS, CDR2 YFSETQ. V was clipped by 0 bases and J by 7 bases; unmatched bases: 9. CDR3 length: 15 residues. CDR3 in DNA: TGCGCCAGCAGCTTGGAGGGACAGAGTAATGGTGGCTACACCTTC. Translating it yields CASSLEGQSNGGYTF.

This clone came up a few times. The rearrangement links TRBV27 to TRBJ1-5, with D uncertain. V lost 5 bases and J 0 bases, leaving 17 bases between the germline ends. Germline-derived CDR1 and CDR2 are MNHEY and SMNVEV (reference sequence). This CDR3 is built from 17 residues. The CDR3 nucleotides are TGTGCCAGCAGTCCCCAGGTCCCATCTTATAGCAATCAGCCCCAGCATTTT. Protein: CASSPQVPSYSNQPQHF.

This chain uses TRBV6-1 with TRBJ1-1, with TRBD1 as a possible D gene (6 bases). The V gene's germline CDR1 is MNHNS and CDR2 SASEGT. V lost 1 base and J lost 5, with 11 bases in between. The CDR3 is 14 amino acids. The DNA for the CDR3 is TGTGCCAGCAGTGAAGGGACAGTATTTACTGAAGCTTTCTTT. The encoded protein is CASSEGTVFTEAFF.

The CDR3 DNA sequence: TGTGCCAGCAGTTTATATCCGACGAACATTCAGTACTTC. Its translation is CASSLYPTNIQYF. The rearrangement joins TRBV28 to TRBJ2-4; unclear D gene. The V gene's germline CDR1 is MDHEN and CDR2 SYDVKM. The CDR3 has 13 residues. V was cut by 1 base and J by 7 bases, with 8 bases left in between.

This clone has just a few counts. The genes are TRBV9 and TRBJ1-3; maybe TRBD1 (5 bases). The germline V gene encodes CDR1 SGDLS and CDR2 YYNGEE. This CDR3 region has 15 residues. The V end lost 5 bases, the J end lost 0 bases, and 12 bases lay between the germline ends. CDR3 in DNA: TGTGCCAGCAGGAACGAGGGGCACTCTGGAAACACCATATATTTT. Residues: CASRNEGHSGNTIYF.

The genes are TRBV5-1 and TRBJ2-2; D unresolved. In germline, CDR1 is SGHRS, CDR2 YFSETQ. The CDR3 has 13 residues. Trimming shortened V by 2 bases and J by 11 bases, and 13 bases separated the two germline ends. The CDR3: CASSFPQSSELFF. The CDR3 DNA is TGCGCCAGCAGCTTCCCCCAGTCGAGCGAGCTGTTTTTT. Complete variable domain (other parts from reference TRBV5-1 and TRBJ2-2): KAGVTQTPRYLIKTRGQQVTLSCSPISGHRSVSWYQQTPGQGLQFLFEYFSETQRNKGNFPGRFSGRQFSNSRSEMNVSTLELGDSALYLCASSFPQSSELFFGEGSRLTVL.

This sequence joins TRBV4-1 and TRBJ2-2, with 10 positions matching TRBD1. Trimming at V came to 0 bases and at J to 7 bases, leaving 8 bases not matched to a gene. The CDR3 loop spans 17 amino acids. Germline V gives CDR1 MGHRA, CDR2 YSYEKL. As DNA, the CDR3 is TGCGCCAGCAGCCAAGAAGGTGGACAGGGGGAGGGCGGGGAGCTGTTTTTT. It codes for CASSQEGGQGEGGELFF.

The J gene is TRBJ1-3, the V gene TRBV28; a possible D gene is TRBD1 (5 bases). The CDR3 contains 16 residues. V shed 2 bases and J shed 0 bases, with 11 bases lying between them. Germline lookup yields CDR1 MDHEN and CDR2 SYDVKM. CDR3 amino acids: CASSLEGRLSGNTIYF. The CDR3 bases are TGTGCCAGCAGTTTAGAGGGACGGCTCTCTGGAAACACCATATATTTT.

The chain has TRBV28 and TRBJ1-1, with D perhaps matching TRBD1 (5 bases). Looked up from germline, CDR1 is MDHEN and CDR2 is SYDVKM. There are 12 residues in the CDR3. Trimming left V 4 bases short and J 8 bases short, with 11 bases between. This CDR3 is CASSSRVGEAFF. The DNA for the CDR3 is TGTGCCAGCAGTTCCAGGGTGGGCGAAGCTTTCTTT.

The V and J genes are TRBV7-2 and TRBJ1-2, with TRBD1 matching over 8 bases. The CDR3 is 14 residues long. From germline, CDR1 is SGHTA and CDR2 FQGNSA. Trimming took 1 base from V and 7 from J; bases not matched to a gene: 5. The DNA of the CDR3 is TGTGCCAGCAGCTTAGAGCAGGGGGCGGGTGGCTACACCTTC. Translating gives CASSLEQGAGGYTF.

The chain recombines TRBV5-8 with TRBJ1-1; D not certain. Trimming cost V 2 bases and J 4 bases, with 18 bases left between them. The CDR3 is made up of 16 amino acids. Germline V CDR1 and CDR2: SGHTS, YDEGEE. The CDR3 region is CASSFRRREPLTEAFF. The CDR3 nucleotides are TGTGCCAGCAGCTTTCGGAGGAGGGAACCCCTCACTGAAGCTTTCTTT.

This clone was picked up one time. J is TRBJ1-5 and V is TRBV11-2; D is possibly TRBD1 (5 bases). The CDR3 totals 16 residues. The germline CDR1 and CDR2 sequences are SGHAT and FQNNGV. V was cut by 5 bases and J by 3 bases, with 17 bases left in between. Here the CDR3 DNA reads TGTGCCAGCAGCCTAGTCGGGGGAGGGTCCAATCAGCCCCAGCATTTT. It codes for CASSLVGGGSNQPQHF.

This chain uses TRBV9 with TRBJ2-7; tentatively, D is TRBD1 (5 bases). Trimming pared 4 bases from V and 7 bases from J, leaving 15 bases between. The V gene's germline CDR1 is SGDLS and CDR2 YYNGEE. The CDR3 contains 13 residues. The CDR3: CASSPPRVGEQYF. The DNA for the CDR3 is TGTGCCAGCAGCCCCCCCAGGGTGGGAGAGCAGTACTTC. Using reference TRBV9 and TRBJ2-7 for the parts outside the CDR3, the full variable domain is DSGVTQTPKHLITATGQRVTLRCSPRSGDLSVYWYQQSLDQGLQFLIQYYNGEERAKGNILERFSAQQFPDLHSELNLSSLELGDSALYFCASSPPRVGEQYFGPGTRLTVT.